The following is a T cell receptor beta chain sequence with its context. The target of this receptor is not known. No clone much larger than this one lies a single base away; base qualities are absent. The sample's time point label, in plain terms: recipient sample about 28 days before transplant, after cytoreduction. Recipient blood was collected about 28 days before transplant and at days 30, 100 and 180 after transplant. Using Nuclei Lysis Solution, genomic DNA was extracted from unfractionated peripheral blood mononuclear cells that were either fresh or cryopreserved. The immunoSEQ assay, a bias-controlled multiplex PCR using V- and J-specific primers, was used to amplify TCR beta CDR3 regions from genomic DNA. In a second PCR step, the CDR3 amplicons were tagged with a proprietary barcode plus Illumina adapter sequences. An Illumina MiSeq instrument was used for sequencing of the CDR3 libraries. The original pipeline was this. Export and quality control were handled in immunoSEQ Analyzer 3.0, while downstream analyses relied on R Bioconductor and Immunarch. Only productive rearrangements in the normalized downsampled data set went into calculating the repertoire metrics. Clonotypes larger than 5 templates in the normalized cohort were defined as pathologically expanded. Repertoire diversity was measured with the Inverse Simpson Index. To capture all clonotypes, CMV-specificity analyses were performed on the non-normalized data set. TCRdb re-hosts the immuneACCESS table, in-frame sequences only. Its copies lack some clones; in the studies checked, an unresolved V gene accounts for under half of them, and the cause for the rest is not known. D and trimming were read from the DNA, whereas the V and J calls and clone size are those reported in that table. The sample table contains some 76,000 clones; only one count was recorded for 96% of them. Of the sample, around 1.7% falls within the top ten clones.

These data are taken from a study of T cell clonotyping in hematopoietic cell transplantation (dated by TCRdb to about 2021). Notes on the research overall: Pretransplant samples from recipients were collected after cytoreduction. In the study, more than 120 blood samples were gathered from approximately 35 consecutive transplant recipients and their related donors. Recruitment of patients ran from September 2015 to early 2017, and follow-up continued until late 2020 or until death. Overall results and qualifications from the work: The sample size was limited, and because cells were not sorted, the contributions of CD4 and CD8 repertoires could not be separated. Overlap with donor repertoires was found for only a small fraction of recipient repertoires, with over 95% found to appear de novo at the given depth. Inverse Simpson Index values from donors and from recipients before transplant predicted broader TCR repertoire diversity after transplant. Recipient TCR diversity fell after transplant, with pathologically expanded clonotypes rising progressively from day 30 to day 180.

Sequenced material: peripheral blood mononuclear cells, taken before stem cell transplant. This TCR derives from a woman aged 45 to 65 with acute myeloid leukemia. Some clones in this sample may be carry-over from other donors' samples.

CDR3 loop: CASSSDRGTYNEQFF. DNA sequence: TGTGCCAGCAGCTCGGACAGGGGTACCTACAATGAGCAGTTCTTC. This chain is built from TRBV7-2 and TRBJ2-1; a stretch of 9 junction bases matches TRBD1. Counted from cysteine to phenylalanine, this CDR3 has 15 amino acids. The sequence is cut down to CDR3 DNA, 45 bases in frame from base 1. Here V drops 4 bases and J drops 2 bases, and the junction holds 3 bases not matched to any gene. CDR1 and CDR2 (SGHTA, FQGNSA) derive from the germline V gene.